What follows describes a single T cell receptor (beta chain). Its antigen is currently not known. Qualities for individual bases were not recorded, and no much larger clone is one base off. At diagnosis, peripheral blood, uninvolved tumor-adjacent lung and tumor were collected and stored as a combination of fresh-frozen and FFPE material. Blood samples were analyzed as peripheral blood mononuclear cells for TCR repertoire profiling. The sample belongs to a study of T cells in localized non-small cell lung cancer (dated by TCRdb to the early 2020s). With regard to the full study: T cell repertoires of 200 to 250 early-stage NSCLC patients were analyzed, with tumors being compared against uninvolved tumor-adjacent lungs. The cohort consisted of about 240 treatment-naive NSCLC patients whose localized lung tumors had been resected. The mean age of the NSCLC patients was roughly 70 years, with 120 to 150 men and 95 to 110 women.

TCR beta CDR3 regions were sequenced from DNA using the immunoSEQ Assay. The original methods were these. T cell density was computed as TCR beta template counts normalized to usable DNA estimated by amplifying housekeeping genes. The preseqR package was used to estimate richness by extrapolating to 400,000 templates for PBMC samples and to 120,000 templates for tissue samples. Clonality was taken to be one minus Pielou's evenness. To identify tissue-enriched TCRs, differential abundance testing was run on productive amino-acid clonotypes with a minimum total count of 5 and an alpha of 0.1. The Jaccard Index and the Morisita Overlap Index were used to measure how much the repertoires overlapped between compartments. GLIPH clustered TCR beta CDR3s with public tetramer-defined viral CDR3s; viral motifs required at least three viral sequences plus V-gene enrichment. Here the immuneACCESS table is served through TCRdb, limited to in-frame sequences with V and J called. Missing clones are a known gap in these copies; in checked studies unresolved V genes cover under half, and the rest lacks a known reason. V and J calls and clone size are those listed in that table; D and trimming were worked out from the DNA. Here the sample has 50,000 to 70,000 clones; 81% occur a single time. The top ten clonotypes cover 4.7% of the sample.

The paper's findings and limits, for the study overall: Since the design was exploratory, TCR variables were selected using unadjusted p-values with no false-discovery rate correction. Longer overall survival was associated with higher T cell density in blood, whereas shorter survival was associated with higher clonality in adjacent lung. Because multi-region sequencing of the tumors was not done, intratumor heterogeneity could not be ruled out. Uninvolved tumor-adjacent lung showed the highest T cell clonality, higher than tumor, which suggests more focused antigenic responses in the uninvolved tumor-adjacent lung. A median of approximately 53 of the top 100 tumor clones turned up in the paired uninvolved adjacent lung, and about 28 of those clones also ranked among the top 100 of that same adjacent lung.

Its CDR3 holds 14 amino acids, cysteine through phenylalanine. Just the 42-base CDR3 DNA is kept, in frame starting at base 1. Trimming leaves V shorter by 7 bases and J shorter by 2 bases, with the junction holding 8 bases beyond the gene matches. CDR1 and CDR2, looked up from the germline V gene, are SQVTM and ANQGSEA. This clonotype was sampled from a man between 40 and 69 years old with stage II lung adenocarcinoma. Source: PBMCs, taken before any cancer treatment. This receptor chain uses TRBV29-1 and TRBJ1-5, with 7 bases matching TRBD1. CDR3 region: CSAGRGHGNQPQHF. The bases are TGCAGCGCCGGAAGGGGGCACGGCAATCAGCCCCAGCATTTT.